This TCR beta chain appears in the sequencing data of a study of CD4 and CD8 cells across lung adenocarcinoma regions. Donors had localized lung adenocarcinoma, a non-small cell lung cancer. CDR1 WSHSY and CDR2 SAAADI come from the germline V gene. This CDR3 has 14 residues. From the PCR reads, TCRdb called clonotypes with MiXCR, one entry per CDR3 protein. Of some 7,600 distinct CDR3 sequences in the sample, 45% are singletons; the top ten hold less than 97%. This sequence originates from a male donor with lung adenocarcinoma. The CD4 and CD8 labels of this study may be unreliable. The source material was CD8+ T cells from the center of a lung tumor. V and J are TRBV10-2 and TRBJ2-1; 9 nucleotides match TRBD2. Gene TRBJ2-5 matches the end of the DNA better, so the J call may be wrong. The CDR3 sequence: CASSEAGGLETQYF. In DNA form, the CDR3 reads TGCGCCAGCAGTGAAGCGGGAGGTCTCGAGACCCAGTACTTC.